This T cell receptor beta chain was sequenced for a study of T-cell memory formation after mild COVID-19. Study information: Largely, the TCR clusters proved donor specific. Regarding the study as a whole: Contracting CD4+ clones sat mainly in CM and EM; CD8+ in EMRA. Clones shrinking from day 15 to 85 showed even CD4/CD8 mixes; later expanders tilted CD4+.

As regards this clonotype: Its specificity is not known.

The CDR3 runs to 14 residues. V dropped 4 bases and J dropped 3; count of bases not matched to a gene: 1. Germline CDR1 reads SGHRS; CDR2 reads YFSETQ. TCR alpha and TCR beta cDNA libraries carrying sample barcodes and UMIs were produced by 5'RACE using constant-segment primers. MiXCR, run by TCRdb on the 5' RACE reads, gives a single entry per CDR3 protein. The sample has a few hundred thousand distinct CDR3 sequences, around 16% seen once. The TCR originated in a man between 18 and 29 years old who had mild COVID-19 (a few samples of this study predate the infection). Cell type and time point are not known. Sequenced sample: PBMCs or a T cell subset sorted from them (not recorded which). V usage is TRBV5-1 and J usage is TRBJ1-2, with 12 bases that match TRBD1. CDR3 nucleotide sequence: TGCGCCAGCAGCGGGACAGGGGGCGACTATGGCTACACCTTC. Translated, it gives CASSGTGGDYGYTF.